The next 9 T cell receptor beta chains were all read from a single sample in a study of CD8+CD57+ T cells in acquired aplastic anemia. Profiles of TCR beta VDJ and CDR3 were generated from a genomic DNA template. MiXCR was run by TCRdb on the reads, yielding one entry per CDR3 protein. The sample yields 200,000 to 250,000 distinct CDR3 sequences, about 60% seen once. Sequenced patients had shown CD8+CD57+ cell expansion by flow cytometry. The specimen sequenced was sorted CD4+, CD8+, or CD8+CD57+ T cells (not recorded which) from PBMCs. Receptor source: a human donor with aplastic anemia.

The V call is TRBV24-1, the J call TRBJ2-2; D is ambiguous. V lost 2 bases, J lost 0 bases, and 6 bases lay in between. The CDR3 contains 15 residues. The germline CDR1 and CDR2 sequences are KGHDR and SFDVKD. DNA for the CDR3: TGTGCCACCAGTGATTGGACGTCGAACACCGGGGAGCTGTTTTTT. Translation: CATSDWTSNTGELFF.

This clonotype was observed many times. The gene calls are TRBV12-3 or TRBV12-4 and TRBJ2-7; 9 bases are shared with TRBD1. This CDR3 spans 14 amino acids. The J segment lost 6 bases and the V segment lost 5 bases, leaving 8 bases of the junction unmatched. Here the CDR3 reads CASSPQQGAVEQYF. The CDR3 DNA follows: TGTGCCAGCAGTCCCCAACAGGGGGCTGTCGAGCAGTACTTC.

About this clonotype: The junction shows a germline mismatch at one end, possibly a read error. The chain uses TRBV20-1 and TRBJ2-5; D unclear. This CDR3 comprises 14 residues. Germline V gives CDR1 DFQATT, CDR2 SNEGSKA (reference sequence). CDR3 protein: CSASLPRAQQTQYF. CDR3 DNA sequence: TGCAGTGCTAGTCTGCCCCGGGCCCAACAGACCCAGTACTTC.

The CDR3 nucleotides are TGTGCCAGCAGCCTCCGGGACAGGATGTACGAGCAGTACTTC. It yields the protein CASSLRDRMYEQYF. The chain is built from TRBV13 and TRBJ2-7, with 8 positions matching TRBD1. Germline CDR1 reads PRHDT; CDR2 reads FYEKMQ (reference sequence). The CDR3 contains 14 residues. The V and J ends lost 5 bases and 4 bases, in that order; junction bases with no gene match: 7.

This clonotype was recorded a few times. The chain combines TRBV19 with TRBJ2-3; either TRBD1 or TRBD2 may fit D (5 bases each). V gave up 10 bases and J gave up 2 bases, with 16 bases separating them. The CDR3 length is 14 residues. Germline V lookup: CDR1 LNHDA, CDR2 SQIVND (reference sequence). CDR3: CATSGRRDTDTQYF. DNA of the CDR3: TGTGCCACCTCAGGGCGCCGGGACACAGATACGCAGTATTTT.

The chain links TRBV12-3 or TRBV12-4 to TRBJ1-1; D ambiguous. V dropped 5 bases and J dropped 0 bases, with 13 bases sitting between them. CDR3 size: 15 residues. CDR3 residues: CASSAPQAVNTEAFF. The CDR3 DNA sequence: TGTGCCAGCAGTGCCCCCCAGGCGGTGAACACTGAAGCTTTCTTT.

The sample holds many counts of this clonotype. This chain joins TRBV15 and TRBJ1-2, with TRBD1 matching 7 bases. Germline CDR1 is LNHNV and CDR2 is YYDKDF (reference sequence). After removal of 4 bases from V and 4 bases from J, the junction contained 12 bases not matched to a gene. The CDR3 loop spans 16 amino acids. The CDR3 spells CATSTPGQLNPYGYTF. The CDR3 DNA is TGTGCCACCAGCACCCCGGGACAGCTCAACCCCTATGGCTACACCTTC.

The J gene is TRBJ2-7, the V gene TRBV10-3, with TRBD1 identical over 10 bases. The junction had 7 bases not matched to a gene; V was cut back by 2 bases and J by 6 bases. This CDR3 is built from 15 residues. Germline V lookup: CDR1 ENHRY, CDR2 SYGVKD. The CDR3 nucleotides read TGTGCCATCAGTGAGCCTGACAGGGGGCGCAGCGAGCAGTACTTC. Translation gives CAISEPDRGRSEQYF.

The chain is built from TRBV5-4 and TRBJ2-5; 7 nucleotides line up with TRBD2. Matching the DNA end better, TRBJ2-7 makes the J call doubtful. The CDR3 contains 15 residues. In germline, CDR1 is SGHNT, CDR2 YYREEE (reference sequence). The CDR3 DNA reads TGTGCCAGCAGCTCCCCGTCTTTAGGCGGGAGCGAGCAGTACTTC. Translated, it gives CASSSPSLGGSEQYF.